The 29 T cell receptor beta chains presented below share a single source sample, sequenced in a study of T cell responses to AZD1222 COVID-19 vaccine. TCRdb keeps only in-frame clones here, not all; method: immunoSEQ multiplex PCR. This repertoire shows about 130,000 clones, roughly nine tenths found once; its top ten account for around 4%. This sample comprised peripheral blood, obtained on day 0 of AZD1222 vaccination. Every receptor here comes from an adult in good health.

CDR3 DNA: TGTGCCAGCAGCCAAGAGGTCGGGGGCTTCGATGGCTACACCTTC. It codes for CASSQEVGGFDGYTF. This chain links TRBV3-1 (or the pseudogene TRBV3-2) with TRBJ1-2, with D tentatively TRBD1 (6 bases). The CDR3 is 15 amino acids. Trimming took 0 bases from V and 6 from J, leaving 14 bases between them. The V gene's germline CDR1 is LGHDT and CDR2 YNNKEL (reference sequence).

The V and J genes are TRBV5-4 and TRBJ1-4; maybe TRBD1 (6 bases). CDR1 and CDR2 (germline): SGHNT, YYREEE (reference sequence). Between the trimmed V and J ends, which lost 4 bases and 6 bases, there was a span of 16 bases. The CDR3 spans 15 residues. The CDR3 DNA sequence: TGTGCCAGCAGCCCAAGAGGGGCAGGGGATGAAAAACTGTTTTTT. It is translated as CASSPRGAGDEKLFF.

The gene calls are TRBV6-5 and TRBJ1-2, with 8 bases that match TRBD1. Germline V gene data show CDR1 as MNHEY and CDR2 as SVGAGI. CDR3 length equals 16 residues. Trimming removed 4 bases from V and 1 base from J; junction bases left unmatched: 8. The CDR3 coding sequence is TGTGCCAGCAGTTGGCAGGGGGCGATGGGTAACTATGGCTACACCTTC. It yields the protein CASSWQGAMGNYGYTF.

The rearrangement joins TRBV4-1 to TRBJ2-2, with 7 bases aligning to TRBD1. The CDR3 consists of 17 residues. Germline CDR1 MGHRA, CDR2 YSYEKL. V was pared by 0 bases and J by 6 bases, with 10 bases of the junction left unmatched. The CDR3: CASSQEGNRGSAGELFF. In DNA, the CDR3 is TGCGCCAGCAGCCAAGAGGGCAACAGGGGTTCGGCCGGGGAGCTGTTTTTT.

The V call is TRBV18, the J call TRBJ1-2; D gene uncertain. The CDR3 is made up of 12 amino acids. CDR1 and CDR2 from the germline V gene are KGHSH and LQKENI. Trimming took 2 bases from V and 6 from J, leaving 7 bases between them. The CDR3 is CASSPEGHGYTF. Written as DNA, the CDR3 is TGTGCCAGCTCACCAGAAGGCCATGGCTACACCTTC.

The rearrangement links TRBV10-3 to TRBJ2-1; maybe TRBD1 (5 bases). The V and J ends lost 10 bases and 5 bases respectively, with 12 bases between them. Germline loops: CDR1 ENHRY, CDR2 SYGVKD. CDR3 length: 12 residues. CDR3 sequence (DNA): TGTGCCACCATCCAGGACAACAATGAGCAGTTCTTC. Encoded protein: CATIQDNNEQFF.

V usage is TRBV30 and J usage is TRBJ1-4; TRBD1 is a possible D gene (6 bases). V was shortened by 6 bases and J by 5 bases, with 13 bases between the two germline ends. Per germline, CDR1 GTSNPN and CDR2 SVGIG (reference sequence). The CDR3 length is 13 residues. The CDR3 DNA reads TGTGCCTGCCACGGACAGATGAATGAAAAACTGTTTTTT. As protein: CACHGQMNEKLFF.

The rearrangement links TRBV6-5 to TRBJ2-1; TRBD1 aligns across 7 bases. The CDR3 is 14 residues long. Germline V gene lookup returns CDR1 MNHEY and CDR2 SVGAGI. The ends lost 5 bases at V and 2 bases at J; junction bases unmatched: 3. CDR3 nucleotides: TGTGCCAGCAGTCTGACAGGGACCTACAATGAGCAGTTCTTC. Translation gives CASSLTGTYNEQFF.

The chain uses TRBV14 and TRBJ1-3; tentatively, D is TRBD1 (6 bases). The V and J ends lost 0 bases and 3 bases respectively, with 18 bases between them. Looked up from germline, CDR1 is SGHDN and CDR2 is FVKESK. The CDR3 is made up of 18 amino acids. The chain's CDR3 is CASSQEVQGRFFGNTIYF. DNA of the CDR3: TGTGCCAGCAGCCAAGAGGTTCAGGGGCGCTTCTTTGGAAACACCATATATTTT.

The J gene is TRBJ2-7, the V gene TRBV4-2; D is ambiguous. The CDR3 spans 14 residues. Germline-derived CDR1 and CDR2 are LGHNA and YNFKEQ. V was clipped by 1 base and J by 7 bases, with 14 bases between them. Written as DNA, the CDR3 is TGTGCCAGCAGCCAAGGTGACTTAGGGTCAGAGCAGTACTTC. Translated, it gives CASSQGDLGSEQYF.

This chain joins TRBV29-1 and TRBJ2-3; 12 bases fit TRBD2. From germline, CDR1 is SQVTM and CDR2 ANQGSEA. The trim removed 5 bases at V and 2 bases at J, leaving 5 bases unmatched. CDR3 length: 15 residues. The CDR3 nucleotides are TGCAGCGTTTTGGGACTAGCGGGTCCCACAGATACGCAGTATTTT. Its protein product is CSVLGLAGPTDTQYF.

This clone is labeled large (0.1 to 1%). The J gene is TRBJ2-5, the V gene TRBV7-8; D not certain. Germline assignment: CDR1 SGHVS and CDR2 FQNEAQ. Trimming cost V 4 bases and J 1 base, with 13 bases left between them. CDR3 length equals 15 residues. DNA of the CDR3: TGTGCCAGCAGCTACTACTCGGACGCCCAAGAGACCCAGTACTTC. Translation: CASSYYSDAQETQYF.

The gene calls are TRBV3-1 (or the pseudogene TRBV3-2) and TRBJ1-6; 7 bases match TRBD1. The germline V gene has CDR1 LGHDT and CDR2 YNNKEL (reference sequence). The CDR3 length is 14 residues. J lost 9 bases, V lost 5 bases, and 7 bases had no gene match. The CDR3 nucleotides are TGTGCCAGCAGCTCCGACAGGGAGGGTTCACCCCTCCACTTT. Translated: CASSSDREGSPLHF.

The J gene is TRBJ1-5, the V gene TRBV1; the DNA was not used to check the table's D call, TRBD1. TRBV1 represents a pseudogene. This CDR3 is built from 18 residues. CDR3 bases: TGCACCAGCAGCCAAAGGGATACGGCAGGGGGCAAAAATCAGCCCCAGCATTTT. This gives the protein CTSSQRDTAGGKNQPQHF.

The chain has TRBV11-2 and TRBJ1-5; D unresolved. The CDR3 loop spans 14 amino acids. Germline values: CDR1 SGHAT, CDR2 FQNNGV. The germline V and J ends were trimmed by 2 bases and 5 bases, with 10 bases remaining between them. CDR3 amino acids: CASSLMSSDQPQHF. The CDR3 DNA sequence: TGTGCCAGCAGCTTAATGAGTTCCGATCAGCCCCAGCATTTT.

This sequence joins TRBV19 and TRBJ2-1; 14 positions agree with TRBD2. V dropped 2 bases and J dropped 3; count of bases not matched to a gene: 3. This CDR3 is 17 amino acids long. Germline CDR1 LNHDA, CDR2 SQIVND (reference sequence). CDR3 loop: CASSIRTSGRRYNEQFF. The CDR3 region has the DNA TGTGCCAGTAGTATAAGGACTAGCGGGAGGCGCTACAATGAGCAGTTCTTC.

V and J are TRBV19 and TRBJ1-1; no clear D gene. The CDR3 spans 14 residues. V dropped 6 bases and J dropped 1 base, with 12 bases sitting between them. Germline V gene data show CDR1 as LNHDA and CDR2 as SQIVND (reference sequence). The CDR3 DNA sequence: TGTGCCAGTAGGCCGGGTCCTACGAACACTGAAGCTTTCTTT. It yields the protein CASRPGPTNTEAFF.

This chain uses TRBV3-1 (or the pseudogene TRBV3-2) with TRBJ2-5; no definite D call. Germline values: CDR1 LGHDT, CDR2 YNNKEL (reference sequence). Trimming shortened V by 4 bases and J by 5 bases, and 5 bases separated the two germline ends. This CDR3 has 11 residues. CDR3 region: CASSLRETQYF. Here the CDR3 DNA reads TGTGCCAGCAGCCTCCGGGAGACCCAGTACTTC.

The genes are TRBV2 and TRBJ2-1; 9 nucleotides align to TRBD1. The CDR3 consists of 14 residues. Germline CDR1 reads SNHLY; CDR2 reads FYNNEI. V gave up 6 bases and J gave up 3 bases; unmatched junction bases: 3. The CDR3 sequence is CASRSGQGYNEQFF. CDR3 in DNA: TGTGCCAGCAGATCGGGACAGGGCTACAATGAGCAGTTCTTC.

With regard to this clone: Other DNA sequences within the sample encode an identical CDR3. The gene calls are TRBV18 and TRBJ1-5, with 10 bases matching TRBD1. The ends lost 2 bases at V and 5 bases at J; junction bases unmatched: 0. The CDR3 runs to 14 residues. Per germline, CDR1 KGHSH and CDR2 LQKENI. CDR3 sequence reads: CASSPGTGDQPQHF. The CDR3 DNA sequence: TGTGCCAGCTCACCAGGGACAGGGGATCAGCCCCAGCATTTT. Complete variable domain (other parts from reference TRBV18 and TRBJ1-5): NAGVMQNPRHLVRRRGQEARLRCSPMKGHSHVYWYRQLPEEGLKFMVYLQKENIIDESGMPKERFSAEFPKEGPSILRIQQVVRGDSAAYFCASSPGTGDQPQHFGDGTRLSIL.

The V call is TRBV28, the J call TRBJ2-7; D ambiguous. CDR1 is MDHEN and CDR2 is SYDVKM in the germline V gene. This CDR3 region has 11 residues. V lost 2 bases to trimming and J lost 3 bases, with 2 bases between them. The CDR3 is CASSLIYEQYF. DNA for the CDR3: TGTGCCAGCAGTTTAATCTACGAGCAGTACTTC.

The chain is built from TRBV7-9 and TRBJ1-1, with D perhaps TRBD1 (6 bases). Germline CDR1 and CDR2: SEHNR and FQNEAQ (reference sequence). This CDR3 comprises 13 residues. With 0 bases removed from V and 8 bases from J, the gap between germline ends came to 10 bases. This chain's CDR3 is CASSLAGQTEAFF. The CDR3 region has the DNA TGTGCCAGCAGCTTAGCAGGACAGACGGAAGCTTTCTTT.

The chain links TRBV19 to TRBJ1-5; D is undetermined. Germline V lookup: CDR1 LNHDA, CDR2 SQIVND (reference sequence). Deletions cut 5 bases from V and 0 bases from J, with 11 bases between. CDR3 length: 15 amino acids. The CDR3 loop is CASSYEGYSNQPQHF. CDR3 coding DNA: TGTGCCAGTAGTTATGAGGGCTATAGCAATCAGCCCCAGCATTTT.

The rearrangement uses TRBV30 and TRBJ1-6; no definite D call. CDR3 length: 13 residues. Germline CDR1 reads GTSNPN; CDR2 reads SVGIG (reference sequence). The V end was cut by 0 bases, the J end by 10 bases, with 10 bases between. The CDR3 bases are TGTGCCTGGAGTGTACAGCGGGTCTCACCCCTCCACTTT. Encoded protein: CAWSVQRVSPLHF.

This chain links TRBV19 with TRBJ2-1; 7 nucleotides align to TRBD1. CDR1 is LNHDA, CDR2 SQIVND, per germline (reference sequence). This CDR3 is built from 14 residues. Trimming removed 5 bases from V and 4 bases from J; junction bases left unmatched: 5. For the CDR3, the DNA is TGTGCCAGTAGTGAGGGGGCCGGGTACAATGAGCAGTTCTTC. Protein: CASSEGAGYNEQFF.

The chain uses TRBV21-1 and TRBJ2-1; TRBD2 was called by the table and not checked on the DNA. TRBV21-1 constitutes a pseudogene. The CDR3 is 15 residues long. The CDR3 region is CASSGRGRMSYEQFF. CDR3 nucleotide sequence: TGTGCCAGCAGCGGTAGAGGGCGGATGTCTTATGAGCAGTTCTTC.

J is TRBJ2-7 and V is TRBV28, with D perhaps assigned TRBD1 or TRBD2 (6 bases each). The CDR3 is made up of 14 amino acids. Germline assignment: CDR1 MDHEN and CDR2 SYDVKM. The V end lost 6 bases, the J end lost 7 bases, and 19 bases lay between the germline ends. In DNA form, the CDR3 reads TGTGCCAGCAGCACGGGACATCGGGACTTGGAGCAGTACTTC. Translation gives CASSTGHRDLEQYF.

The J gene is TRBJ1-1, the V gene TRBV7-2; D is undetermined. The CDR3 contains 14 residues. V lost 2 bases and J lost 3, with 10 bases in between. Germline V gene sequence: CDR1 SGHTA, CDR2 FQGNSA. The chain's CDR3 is CASSLQSGDTEAFF. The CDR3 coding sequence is TGTGCCAGCAGCTTACAGAGTGGGGACACTGAAGCTTTCTTT.

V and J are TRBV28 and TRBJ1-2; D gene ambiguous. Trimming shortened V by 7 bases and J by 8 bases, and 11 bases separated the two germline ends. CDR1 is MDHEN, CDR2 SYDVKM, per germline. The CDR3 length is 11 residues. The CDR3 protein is CASNRRGGYTF. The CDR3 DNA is TGTGCCAGCAACCGCCGTGGGGGCTACACCTTC.